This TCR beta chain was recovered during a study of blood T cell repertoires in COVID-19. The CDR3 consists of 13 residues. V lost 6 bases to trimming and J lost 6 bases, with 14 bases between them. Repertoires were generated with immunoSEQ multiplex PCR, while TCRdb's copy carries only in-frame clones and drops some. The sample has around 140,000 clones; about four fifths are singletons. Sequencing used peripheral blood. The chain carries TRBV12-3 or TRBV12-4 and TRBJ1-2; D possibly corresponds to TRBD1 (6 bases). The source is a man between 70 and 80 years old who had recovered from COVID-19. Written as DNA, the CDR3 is TGTGCCAGCAGCGCACGGACAGATAATGGCTACACCTTC. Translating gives CASSARTDNGYTF.